This T cell receptor beta chain was recovered during a study of response to subunit inactivated influenza vaccine. TCRdb redid the calling of the RT-PCR reads with MiXCR, one entry per CDR3 protein. The sample holds about 540,000 distinct CDR3 sequences; around 25% are singletons and the top ten take approximately 3%. This clonotype was counted only a few times. V was pared by 8 bases and J by 0 bases, with 9 bases between. The germline gives CDR1 DFQATT, CDR2 SNEGSKA (reference sequence). CDR3 size: 12 residues. A further study also used this sample, focusing on T cells expressing NK-cell markers. Turning to that study: TCR beta cDNA was made by 5'RACE template switching with UMIs. The TCR beta repertoires originated in sorted CD3+CD56+NKG2C+, CD3+CD56+NKG2C- and CD3+CD56-NKG2C+ T cells. The authors applied an anti-gamma-delta TCR antibody in several experiments, and it restricted sorting to alpha-beta TCR T cells. About 1.0-8% of CD8+ T cells in six or seven donors belonged to dominant NKG2C+ clonotypes. The CD3+CD56-NKG2C+ fraction of a handful of donors was likewise dominated by these clonotypes.

V usage is TRBV20-1 and J usage is TRBJ2-3; D call uncertain. The source of this sequence is a man aged 50-60 years who received an inactivated influenza vaccine. The input for sequencing was CD4+ T cells sorted from PBMCs, taken roughly 12 days after vaccination. CDR3 DNA: TGCAGTCCCGTCGGTAGCACAGATACGCAGTATTTT. Translating gives CSPVGSTDTQYF.